This T cell receptor beta chain appears in the sequencing data of a study of tumor-infiltrating lymphocytes in primary liver carcinoma. About the research overall: Surgical resection treated primary liver carcinoma in the patients. Stage T1-T3 N0M0 and a size of about 4 to 10 cm characterized the tumors. Points from the study as a whole: Top-250-clone fractions were significantly higher in tumors than in blood (p = 0.039).

Total RNA (about 500 ng) served as template for TCR beta cDNA synthesis primed by a constant-region primer. Three nested multiplex PCR rounds, a slightly modified ARM-PCR, produced the libraries for TCR beta. Primers for the first two PCR rounds were TRBV1-TRBV30 forward primers and a C-beta reverse primer (10 cycles per round). TCRdb re-called the multiplex PCR reads with MiXCR, one entry per CDR3 protein. The sample carries fewer than 350,000 distinct CDR3 sequences, about two thirds recorded once. Turning to this clonotype: The antigen is undetermined.

The authors took blood RNA from unsorted whole blood and also extracted germline DNA. Prior to surgery, four milliliters of peripheral blood were drawn. Germline CDR1 SGHAT, CDR2 FQNNGV. CDR3 length: 14 residues. Trimming took off 6 bases at V and 3 bases at J, with 14 bases between the two ends. Input material: peripheral blood. The chain couples TRBV11-2 to TRBJ1-1, with D hard to call. The receptor's source is a middle-aged man with primary liver carcinoma and hepatitis B virus infection. Here the CDR3 DNA reads TGTGCCAGCAGACATACATGTCCGGACACTGAAGCTTTCTTT. As protein: CASRHTCPDTEAFF.